These 15 T cell receptor beta chains were sequenced from one sample in a study of shared clonotypes between healthy human individuals. Some clones are missing from TCRdb's copy, which holds only in-frame ones; the method was immunoSEQ multiplex PCR. The sample lists about 1 million clones, 65% to 80% occurring once. Sequenced sample: memory CD4+ T cells sorted from blood. Specified subset: CD45RA-negative fraction. These receptors all stem from a man between 18 and 35 years old in good health.

This clone was observed a few times. This chain links TRBV27 with TRBJ1-2; D possibly corresponds to TRBD1 (6 bases). The germline gives CDR1 MNHEY, CDR2 SMNVEV (reference sequence). V lost 5 bases and J lost 8, with 12 bases in between. The CDR3 runs to 12 residues. CDR3 sequence reads: CASSPTGYGYTF. The CDR3 region has the DNA TGTGCCAGCAGTCCAACAGGGTACGGCTACACCTTC.

This clone was seen more than once but under ten times. The genes are TRBV5-6 and TRBJ1-3; tentative D call: TRBD1 (5 bases). V was clipped by 3 bases and J by 0 bases, with 10 bases between them. This CDR3 is 15 amino acids long. Per germline, CDR1 SGHDT and CDR2 YYEEEE. Written as DNA, the CDR3 is TGTGCCAGCAGCTCCTGGGGCCTCTCTGGAAACACCATATATTTT. Amino acids: CASSSWGLSGNTIYF.

V and J are TRBV6-1 and TRBJ1-1, with 10 nucleotides matching TRBD1. Per germline, CDR1 MNHNS and CDR2 SASEGT. The V gene end was trimmed by 2 bases and the J gene end by 4 bases; junction bases not matched to a gene: 4. The CDR3 spans 15 residues. CDR3 in amino acids: CASSEMGQGSTEAFF. The CDR3 region has the DNA TGTGCCAGCAGTGAAATGGGACAGGGGAGCACTGAAGCTTTCTTT.

The chain couples TRBV29-1 to TRBJ2-7, with 9 bases lining up with TRBD2. V gave up 3 bases and J gave up 6 bases; unmatched junction bases: 6. The CDR3 length is 13 residues. Looked up from germline, CDR1 is SQVTM and CDR2 is ANQGSEA. The CDR3 reads CSVEGLAASEQYF. The CDR3 nucleotides read TGCAGCGTTGAGGGACTAGCCGCTTCCGAGCAGTACTTC.

The chain employs TRBV7-2 and TRBJ2-2; D possibly corresponds to TRBD1 (5 bases). The CDR3 is made up of 13 amino acids. The germline V and J ends were trimmed by 3 bases and 8 bases, with 10 bases remaining between them. Germline V gives CDR1 SGHTA, CDR2 FQGNSA. The CDR3 reads CASSFQGTGELFF. In DNA, the CDR3 is TGTGCCAGCAGCTTTCAGGGAACAGGGGAGCTGTTTTTT.

The J gene is TRBJ2-5, the V gene TRBV28, with D unresolved. CDR3 length equals 11 residues. Germline loops: CDR1 MDHEN, CDR2 SYDVKM. V was shortened by 5 bases and J by 5 bases, with 6 bases between the two germline ends. CDR3: CASSLEETQYF. Written as DNA, the CDR3 is TGTGCCAGCAGTCTGGAGGAGACCCAGTACTTC.

The V gene is TRBV10-3, the J gene TRBJ2-5, with a weak D call TRBD2 (6 bases). CDR1 and CDR2 from the germline V gene are ENHRY and SYGVKD. The CDR3 length is 14 residues. V was trimmed by 2 bases and J by 2 bases, leaving 9 bases between them. CDR3 in DNA: TGTGCCATCAGTGAGGGGGACTTACAAGAGACCCAGTACTTC. Translating gives CAISEGDLQETQYF.

The chain has TRBV7-2 and TRBJ2-5, with a tentative D call TRBD2 (5 bases). The V and J ends lost 4 bases and 4 bases respectively, with 13 bases between them. This CDR3 region has 14 residues. CDR1 is SGHTA, CDR2 FQGNSA, per germline. CDR3 in DNA: TGTGCCAGCAGCTCCCAACTAGTGGCAGAGACCCAGTACTTC. Translation: CASSSQLVAETQYF.

This clone occurred once. The chain is built from TRBV27 and TRBJ2-7, with 9 positions matching TRBD2. The CDR3 is 14 residues long. V gave up 5 bases and J gave up 2 bases; unmatched junction bases: 4. CDR1 and CDR2 from the germline V gene are MNHEY and SMNVEV (reference sequence). CDR3 protein: CASSVIAGAYEQYF. The CDR3 region has the DNA TGTGCCAGCAGTGTAATAGCGGGAGCCTACGAGCAGTACTTC.

In regard to this clone: A single base separates this from a much larger clone, so it may be a read error. The chain has TRBV7-8 and TRBJ1-2; no clear D gene. The CDR3 extends over 13 amino acids. Trimming shortened V by 2 bases and J by 0 bases, and 4 bases separated the two germline ends. The germline gives CDR1 SGHVS, CDR2 FQNEAQ. CDR3 sequence: CASSLPANYGYTF. CDR3 DNA sequence: TGTGCCAGCAGCTTACCAGCTAACTATGGCTACACCTTC.

The chain recombines TRBV19 with TRBJ2-7; perhaps TRBD2 as D (5 bases). The CDR3 sequence is 15 residues long. CDR1 is LNHDA, CDR2 SQIVND, per germline (reference sequence). Trimming left V 5 bases short and J 10 bases short, with 24 bases between. DNA for the CDR3: TGTGCCAGTAGTTCCAGTAGCGCCGCCGGGGAGTTTCAGTACTTC. Protein sequence: CASSSSSAAGEFQYF. Combining the CDR3 with reference TRBV19 and TRBJ2-7 gives the whole variable domain DGGITQSPKYLFRKEGQNVTLSCEQNLNHDAMYWYRQDPGQGLRLIYYSQIVNDFQKGDIAEGYSVSREKKESFPLTVTSAQKNPTAFYLCASSSSSAAGEFQYFGPGTRLTVT.

As regards this clone: The same CDR3 can be traced to other DNA sequences in this sample. The chain combines TRBV4-3 with TRBJ2-7; 9 bases match TRBD2. The CDR3 extends over 15 amino acids. The germline gives CDR1 LGHNA, CDR2 YSLEER. V was clipped by 1 base and J by 1 base; unmatched bases: 2. For the CDR3, the DNA is TGCGCCAGCAGCCAAGGGCTAGCGGGATCCTACGAGCAGTACTTC. It yields the protein CASSQGLAGSYEQYF.

The rearrangement uses TRBV28 and TRBJ1-3; 9 bases match TRBD1. Germline V gene sequence: CDR1 MDHEN, CDR2 SYDVKM. CDR3 size: 14 residues. With 5 bases clipped from V and 4 bases from J, the junction kept 3 bases outside the gene matches. The CDR3 DNA is TGTGCCAGCAGTCCGGGGACAGGGGGAAACACCATATATTTT. Protein product: CASSPGTGGNTIYF.

This chain joins TRBV27 and TRBJ1-5; tentatively, D is TRBD1 (6 bases). The CDR3 consists of 15 residues. Germline CDR1 is MNHEY and CDR2 is SMNVEV (reference sequence). Trimming left V 6 bases short and J 0 bases short, with 12 bases between. The CDR3 nucleotides are TGTGCCAGCAGCCGTGAGGGGGGTAGCAATCAGCCCCAGCATTTT. Its protein is CASSREGGSNQPQHF.

CDR3 sequence reads: CASSNYPGDGYTF. CDR3 bases: TGTGCCAGCAGTAACTACCCGGGGGATGGCTACACCTTC. The chain combines TRBV2 with TRBJ1-2, with D possibly being TRBD1 (5 bases). V lost 5 bases to trimming and J lost 6 bases, with 13 bases between them. There are 13 residues in the CDR3. Germline assignment: CDR1 SNHLY and CDR2 FYNNEI. Together with reference TRBV2 and TRBJ1-2, the CDR3 gives the full variable domain: EPEVTQTPSHQVTQMGQEVILRCVPISNHLYFYWYRQILGQKVEFLVSFYNNEISEKSEIFDDQFSVERPDGSNFTLKIRSTKLEDSAMYFCASSNYPGDGYTFGSGTRLTVV.